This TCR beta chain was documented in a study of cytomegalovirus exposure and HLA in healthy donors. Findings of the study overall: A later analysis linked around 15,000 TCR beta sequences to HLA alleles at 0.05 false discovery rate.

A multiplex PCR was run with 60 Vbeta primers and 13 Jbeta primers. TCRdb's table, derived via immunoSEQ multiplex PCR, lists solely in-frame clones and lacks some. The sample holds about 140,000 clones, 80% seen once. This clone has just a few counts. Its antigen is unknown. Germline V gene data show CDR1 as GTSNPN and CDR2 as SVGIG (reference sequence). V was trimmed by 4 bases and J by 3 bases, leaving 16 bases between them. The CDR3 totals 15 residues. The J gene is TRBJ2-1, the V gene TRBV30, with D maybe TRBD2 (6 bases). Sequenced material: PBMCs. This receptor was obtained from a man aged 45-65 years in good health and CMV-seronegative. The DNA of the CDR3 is TGTGCCTGGACTCTCACCGGGACTGGCTACAATGAGCAGTTCTTC. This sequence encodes CAWTLTGTGYNEQFF.